This passage covers 10 T cell receptor beta chains from one sample sequenced in a study of blood T cell repertoires in COVID-19. The assay was immunoSEQ multiplex PCR, and TCRdb's table has in-frame clones only and misses some. Of 200,000 to 250,000 clones listed, under 90% are singletons. Sequencing was done on a sample of peripheral blood. The receptors stem from an elderly woman with active or convalescent COVID-19.

The V and J genes are TRBV11-2 and TRBJ2-1; 7 bases are a match to TRBD2. This CDR3 region has 15 residues. The germline gives CDR1 SGHAT, CDR2 FQNNGV. The junction had 10 bases not matched to a gene; V was cut back by 1 base and J by 10 bases. CDR3 sequence reads: CASSLGSSGVSEQFF. DNA of the CDR3: TGTGCCAGCAGCTTAGGCTCTAGCGGCGTCTCGGAGCAGTTCTTC.

CDR3 in amino acids: CASSSQGLAGGRGEQFF. Here the CDR3 DNA reads TGTGCCAGCAGCTCCCAAGGACTAGCGGGGGGGCGTGGGGAGCAGTTCTTC. V and J are TRBV3-1 (or the pseudogene TRBV3-2) and TRBJ2-1; 15 positions match TRBD2. V was clipped by 5 bases and J by 10 bases; unmatched bases: 12. CDR3 size: 17 residues. Germline assignment: CDR1 LGHDT and CDR2 YNNKEL (reference sequence).

The J gene is TRBJ2-1, the V gene TRBV28, with 7 bases identical to TRBD1. The germline gives CDR1 MDHEN, CDR2 SYDVKM. Trimming took 4 bases from V and 0 from J; bases not matched to a gene: 6. This CDR3 is built from 16 residues. The CDR3 spells CASSSGQGDSYNEQFF. Written as DNA, the CDR3 is TGTGCCAGCAGTTCCGGGCAGGGGGACTCCTACAATGAGCAGTTCTTC.

The V call is TRBV5-1, the J call TRBJ1-2, with 8 bases aligning to TRBD1. The CDR3 has 14 amino acids. V trimming: 4 bases; J trimming: 6 bases; junction bases outside the gene matches: 8. Germline CDR1 reads SGHRS; CDR2 reads YFSETQ. CDR3 bases: TGCGCCAGCAGCCCCGGACAGGGTAATGATGGCTACACCTTC. This sequence encodes CASSPGQGNDGYTF.

The rearrangement uses TRBV6-4 and TRBJ2-1; TRBD2 matches at 10 bases. V shed 6 bases and J 9 bases; nucleotides not matched to a gene: 8. Germline CDR1 is MRHNA and CDR2 is SNTAGT. The CDR3 is 14 amino acids. The CDR3 region is CASSTSGVGGEQFF. The CDR3, as DNA: TGTGCCAGCAGCACTAGCGGGGTCGGTGGTGAGCAGTTCTTC.

This chain links TRBV6-5 with TRBJ2-1; 11 bases agree with TRBD2. The V gene's germline CDR1 is MNHEY and CDR2 SVGAGI. This CDR3 has 14 residues. V lost 6 bases and J lost 9; bases outside the gene matches: 7. CDR3 region: CASRGLAGSSEQFF. In DNA, the CDR3 is TGTGCCAGCAGAGGACTAGCGGGCTCCAGTGAGCAGTTCTTC.

This clone was observed a few times. The gene calls are TRBV5-4 and TRBJ2-1; 7 bases are shared with TRBD2. The CDR3 covers 15 residues. Trimming took 1 base from V and 4 from J; bases not matched to a gene: 5. CDR1 and CDR2 (germline): SGHNT, YYREEE (reference sequence). The CDR3 is CASSLSGGGYNEQFF. CDR3 nucleotide sequence: TGTGCCAGCAGCTTGTCTGGCGGGGGATACAATGAGCAGTTCTTC.

This chain joins TRBV11-3 and TRBJ2-1; TRBD2 matches 11 bases. The junction had 3 bases not matched to a gene; V was cut back by 0 bases and J by 8 bases. In germline, CDR1 is SGHNT, CDR2 YENEEA. The CDR3 runs 15 residues. CDR3: CASSLELAGVHEQFF. Written as DNA, the CDR3 is TGTGCCAGCAGCTTAGAACTAGCGGGAGTCCATGAGCAGTTCTTC.

The V call is TRBV7-2, the J call TRBJ2-7; no firm D call. The CDR3 has 13 amino acids. V was cut by 2 bases and J by 2 bases, with 7 bases left in between. CDR1 SGHTA and CDR2 FQGNSA come from the germline V gene. Here the CDR3 DNA reads TGTGCCAGCAGCTTAAGTACGGCCTACGAGCAGTACTTC. This gives the protein CASSLSTAYEQYF. Together with reference TRBV7-2 and TRBJ2-7, the CDR3 gives the full variable domain: GAGVSQSPSNKVTEKGKDVELRCDPISGHTALYWYRQSLGQGLEFLIYFQGNSAPDKSGLPSDRFSAERTGGSVSTLTIQRTQQEDSAVYLCASSLSTAYEQYFGPGTRLTVT.

This clone has more than one count but fewer than ten. CDR3 DNA: TGTGCCAGTACCTTGACAGTGAGCTATGGCTACACCTTC. Encoded protein: CASTLTVSYGYTF. The J gene is TRBJ1-2, the V gene TRBV19, with a possible D match to TRBD1 (5 bases). CDR3 length: 13 amino acids. Germline lookup yields CDR1 LNHDA and CDR2 SQIVND (reference sequence). V lost 7 bases and J lost 4, with 13 bases in between. Full variable domain (outside the CDR3, taken from reference TRBV19 and TRBJ1-2): DGGITQSPKYLFRKEGQNVTLSCEQNLNHDAMYWYRQDPGQGLRLIYYSQIVNDFQKGDIAEGYSVSREKKESFPLTVTSAQKNPTAFYLCASTLTVSYGYTFGSGTRLTVV.